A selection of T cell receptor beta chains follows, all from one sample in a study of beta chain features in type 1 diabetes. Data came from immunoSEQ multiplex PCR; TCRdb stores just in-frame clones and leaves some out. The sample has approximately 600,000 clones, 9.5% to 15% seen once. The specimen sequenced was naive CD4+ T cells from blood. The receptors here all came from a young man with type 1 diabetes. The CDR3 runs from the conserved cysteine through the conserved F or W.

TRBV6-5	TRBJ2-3	CASRGLAGVTDTQYF
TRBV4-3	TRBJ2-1	CASSQELLAPQQFF
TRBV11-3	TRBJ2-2	CASSLGTSSSARGGELFF
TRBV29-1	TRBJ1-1	CSVGTGAMNTEAFF
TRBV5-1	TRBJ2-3	CASSQLRARDTQYF
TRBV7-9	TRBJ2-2	CASSNGQDTGELFF
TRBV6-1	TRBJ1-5	CASSVPGGYQPQHF
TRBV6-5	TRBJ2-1	CASSLAAPYNEQFF
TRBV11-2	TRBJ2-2	CASSGPGTGGTGELFF
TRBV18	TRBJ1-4	CASSPFPGQDNEKLFF
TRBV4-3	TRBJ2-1	CASSQDGGGNRNNNEQFF
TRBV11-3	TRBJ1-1	CASSFGTGNTEAFF
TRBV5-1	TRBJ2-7	CASSLDLSYEQYF
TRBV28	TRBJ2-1	CASSSLTSNSYNEQFF
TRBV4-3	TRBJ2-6	CASSQDRGAGYSGANVLTF
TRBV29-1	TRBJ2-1	CSVDVGQGSYNEQFF
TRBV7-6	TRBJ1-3	CASSFQPTGNTIYF
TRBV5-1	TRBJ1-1	CASSLEARVNTEAFF
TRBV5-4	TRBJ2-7	CASSYGRNSYEQYF
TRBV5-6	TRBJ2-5	CASSLRGGETQYF
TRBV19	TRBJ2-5	CASSMGARETQYF
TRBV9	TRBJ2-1	CASSARQLSIGNEQFF